Following are 19 T cell receptor beta chains from one sample sequenced in a study of T cells expressing NK-cell markers. TCRdb re-called the 5' RACE reads, yielding one record per CDR3 amino acid sequence without DNA. The sample table includes 140,000 or so distinct CDR3 sequences. Sample: blood T cells: a sorted CD56 or NKG2C T cell subset, CD4+ or CD8+ T cells, or bulk PBMC T cells (not recorded which). The receptors stem from a man between 18 and 29 years old in good health.

The gene calls are TRBV4-1 and TRBJ2-4; TCRdb indicates TRBD1, and absent DNA this call remains unverified. CDR1 and CDR2 (germline): MGHRA, YSYEKL. The CDR3 runs 19 residues. CDR3 residues: CASSQGWLPGVRAKNIQYF.

The gene calls are TRBV19 and TRBJ2-3; TCRdb's D call, TRBD2, is unchecked because there is no DNA. Germline V gene lookup returns CDR1 LNHDA and CDR2 SQIVND (reference sequence). The CDR3 has 15 residues. The CDR3 region is CASNRDYRNPDTQYF.

This chain joins TRBV20-1 and TRBJ2-7; the D gene TCRdb calls, TRBD1, cannot be checked with no DNA. The germline gives CDR1 DFQATT, CDR2 SNEGSKA (reference sequence). The CDR3 runs to 14 residues. The CDR3 protein is CSARARRSSYEQYF.

CDR3 in amino acids: CAWSPGQGNTEAFF. The chain carries TRBV30 and TRBJ1-1; the TCRdb D gene call, TRBD1, has no DNA to confirm it. CDR3 length: 14 residues. The germline CDR1 and CDR2 sequences are GTSNPN and SVGIG (reference sequence).

The CDR3 here is CASSLRDSGANVLTF. The V gene is TRBV4-3, the J gene TRBJ2-6; the D call of TRBD2 rests on TCRdb alone, since no DNA is present to check it. This CDR3 contains 15 residues. Germline CDR1 and CDR2: LGHNA and YSLEER.

V gene TRBV29-1 combines with J gene TRBJ2-1; TCRdb indicates TRBD2, and absent DNA this call remains unverified. This CDR3 contains 16 residues. CDR1 and CDR2 (germline): SQVTM, ANQGSEA. CDR3 protein: CSAGEASGSVDNEQFF.

This rearrangement joins TRBV27 to TRBJ2-1; TCRdb proposes TRBD1, but this gene call is untestable without DNA. Germline CDR1 and CDR2: MNHEY and SMNVEV (reference sequence). This CDR3 is 16 amino acids long. The CDR3 spells CASSLVGTGPTNEQFF.

The CDR3 here is CASSEGAKLGETQYF. The V gene is TRBV6-1, the J gene TRBJ2-5; TCRdb names TRBD1, which stays unverified in the absence of DNA. Germline loops: CDR1 MNHNS, CDR2 SASEGT. The CDR3 spans 15 residues.

CDR3 in amino acids: CASSNPGQGPPEQFF. V is TRBV6-5 and J is TRBJ2-1; the TCRdb D gene call, TRBD1, has no DNA to confirm it. Germline loops: CDR1 MNHEY, CDR2 SVGAGI. CDR3 length: 15 residues.

CDR3 sequence reads: CASSPGTDTEAFF. The gene calls are TRBV5-6 and TRBJ1-1; TCRdb reports TRBD1, a call that lacks DNA to check it against. The germline V gene encodes CDR1 SGHDT and CDR2 YYEEEE. The CDR3 is made up of 13 amino acids.

This chain links TRBV24-1 with TRBJ1-2; TCRdb's D call, TRBD1, is unchecked because there is no DNA. Germline CDR1 is KGHDR and CDR2 is SFDVKD. The CDR3 extends over 17 amino acids. The CDR3: CATSDLQSRDRNYGYTF.

The chain is built from TRBV7-6 and TRBJ1-1; TCRdb reports TRBD1, a call that lacks DNA to check it against. This CDR3 is 14 amino acids long. Germline CDR1 SGHVS, CDR2 FNYEAQ. CDR3 protein: CASRPGQLNTEAFF.

This chain connects TRBV24-1 to TRBJ2-3; there is no DNA to check the TCRdb D call of TRBD1. CDR1 is KGHDR and CDR2 is SFDVKD in the germline V gene. The CDR3 totals 16 residues. CDR3 amino acids: CATSDPFRDSTDTQYF.

The chain links TRBV5-5 to TRBJ2-1; TCRdb proposes TRBD1, but this gene call is untestable without DNA. Germline V CDR1 and CDR2: SGHKS, YYEKEE (reference sequence). This CDR3 region has 13 residues. CDR3 sequence: CASTDTGYNEQFF.

The CDR3 protein is CASRDSLNSPLHF. This rearrangement joins TRBV25-1 to TRBJ1-6; TCRdb gives TRBD1 as the D gene, but with no DNA this cannot be confirmed. The CDR3 runs 13 residues. Germline CDR1 is MGHDK and CDR2 is SYGVNS.

V usage is TRBV5-1 and J usage is TRBJ2-2; the D gene TCRdb calls, TRBD1, cannot be checked with no DNA. The germline V gene has CDR1 SGHRS and CDR2 YFSETQ. CDR3 length: 17 amino acids. CDR3: CASSTPEGVSQFGELFF.

The rearrangement uses TRBV7-9 and TRBJ1-3. Per the germline V gene, CDR1 is SEHNR and CDR2 is FQNEAQ (reference sequence). The length of the CDR3 is 15 residues. CDR3 residues: CASSPTGGFVNTIYF. Variable domain in full (rest from reference TRBV7-9 and TRBJ1-3): DTGVSQNPRHKITKRGQNVTFRCDPISEHNRLYWYRQTLGQGPEFLTYFQNEAQLEKSRLLSDRFSAERPKGSFSTLEIQRTEQGDSAMYLCASSPTGGFVNTIYFGEGSWLTVV.

The chain employs TRBV19 and TRBJ2-2; TCRdb indicates TRBD1, and absent DNA this call remains unverified. Per the germline V gene, CDR1 is LNHDA and CDR2 is SQIVND (reference sequence). The CDR3 totals 13 residues. The CDR3 is CASSGQGTGELFF.

This CDR3 reads CASSPGSLPETQYF. This sequence joins TRBV5-5 and TRBJ2-5; checking the TCRdb D call of TRBD1 is not possible without DNA. CDR3 length: 14 residues. Germline loops: CDR1 SGHKS, CDR2 YYEKEE (reference sequence).